This TCR beta chain was documented in a study of cytomegalovirus exposure and HLA in healthy donors. Whole-study findings and limits: Most CMV-associated TCR beta chains were later found to appear HLA-restricted.

These donors, healthy bone marrow donors, were studied. Germline V gene lookup returns CDR1 MGHRA and CDR2 YSYEKL. The CDR3 contains 12 residues. V lost 0 bases, J lost 11 bases, and 10 bases lay in between. Primers for the PCR totalled 60 Vbeta and 13 Jbeta. In the original processing: Approximately 87 million unique TCR beta chains, roughly 10 million shared, were counted in a later analysis. The assay was immunoSEQ multiplex PCR, and TCRdb's table has in-frame clones only and misses some. From that table come the V and J calls and clone size; the DNA was used to work out D and trimming. The sample lists around 200,000 clones, roughly 80% seen once, with 0.5% to 0.8% in the top ten. A word on this clone: Its target is not known.

This TCR was sampled from a boy under 18 in good health and CMV-seronegative. Sequencing was carried out using PBMCs. The chain employs TRBV4-1 and TRBJ1-2; no clear D gene. CDR3 nucleotides: TGCGCCAGCAGCCAAGAAGGAGGGCGGTACACCTTC. This sequence encodes CASSQEGGRYTF.